The 2 T cell receptor beta chains given below trace back to one sample, sequenced in a study of blood T cell repertoires in COVID-19. The method was immunoSEQ multiplex PCR; TCRdb's version includes in-frame clones alone and lacks a portion of them. Of about 180,000 clones detected, 80% to 85% appear once; the ten largest clones hold 2.9%. The material sequenced was peripheral blood. These receptors were taken from a woman between 55 and 75 years old with acute or convalescent COVID-19.

The chain has TRBV11-3 and TRBJ2-4; TRBD2 aligns across 7 bases. With 4 bases clipped from V and 2 bases from J, the junction kept 5 bases outside the gene matches. Germline assignment: CDR1 SGHNT and CDR2 YENEEA. CDR3 length equals 15 residues. In nucleotides, the CDR3 is TGTGCCAGCAGCTGGGGGGGGGACCCCAAAAACATTCAGTACTTC. Its protein is CASSWGGDPKNIQYF.

The chain links TRBV25-1 to TRBJ1-4, with D perhaps TRBD1 (6 bases). Germline CDR1 reads MGHDK; CDR2 reads SYGVNS. Trimming removed 6 bases from V and 3 bases from J, with 11 bases in between. CDR3 size: 14 residues. The CDR3 sequence: CASREQGSNEKLFF. The CDR3 DNA reads TGTGCCAGCAGGGAACAGGGATCTAATGAAAAACTGTTTTTT.